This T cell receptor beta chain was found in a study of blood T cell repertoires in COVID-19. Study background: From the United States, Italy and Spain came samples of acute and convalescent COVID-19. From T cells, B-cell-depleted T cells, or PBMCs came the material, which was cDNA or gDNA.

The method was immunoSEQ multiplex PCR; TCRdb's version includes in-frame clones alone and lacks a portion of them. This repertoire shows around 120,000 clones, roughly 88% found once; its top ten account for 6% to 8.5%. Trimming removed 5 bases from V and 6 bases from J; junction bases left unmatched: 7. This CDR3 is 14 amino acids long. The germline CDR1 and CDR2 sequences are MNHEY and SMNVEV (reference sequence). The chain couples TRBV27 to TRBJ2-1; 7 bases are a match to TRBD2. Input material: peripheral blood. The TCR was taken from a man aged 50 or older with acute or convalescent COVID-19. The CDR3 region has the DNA TGTGCCAGCAGTCTTGCGGGAGAGGGCAATGAGCAGTTCTTC. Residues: CASSLAGEGNEQFF.